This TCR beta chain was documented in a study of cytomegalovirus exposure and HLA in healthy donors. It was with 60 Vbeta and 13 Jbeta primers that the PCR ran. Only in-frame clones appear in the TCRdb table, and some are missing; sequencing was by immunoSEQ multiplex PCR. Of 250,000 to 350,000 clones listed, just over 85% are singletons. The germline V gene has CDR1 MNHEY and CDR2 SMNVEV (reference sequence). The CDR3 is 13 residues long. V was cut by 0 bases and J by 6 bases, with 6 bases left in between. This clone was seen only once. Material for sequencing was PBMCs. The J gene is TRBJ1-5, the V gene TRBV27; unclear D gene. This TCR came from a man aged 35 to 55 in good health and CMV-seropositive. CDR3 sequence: CASSLSVGQPQHF. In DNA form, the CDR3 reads TGTGCCAGCAGTTTATCTGTCGGTCAGCCCCAGCATTTT.